This TCR beta chain emerged from a study of cytomegalovirus exposure and HLA in healthy donors. CDR3 length: 14 amino acids. V lost 4 bases and J 6 bases, leaving 13 bases between the germline ends. Germline V gene sequence: CDR1 MNHEY, CDR2 SMNVEV (reference sequence). Study-wide results and limits: Later genetic work tied a missense DCLRE1C variant to beta-chain V and J trimming. Overall, approximately 180 TCR beta chains were annotated as cytomegalovirus-associated.

For this clone: Its antigen is not identified.

The PCR ran on 60 Vbeta and 13 Jbeta primers. TCRdb keeps only in-frame clones here, not all; method: immunoSEQ multiplex PCR. Of some 100,000 clones in the sample, less than 65% were seen once. The specimen was PBMCs. The TCR sequence derives from a woman in her twenties or thirties in good health and CMV-seropositive. The chain uses TRBV27 and TRBJ1-5, with D tentatively TRBD1 (6 bases). In DNA form, the CDR3 reads TGTGCCAGCAGTTCGGGGGCGGGGGTTCAGCCCCAGCATTTT. This codes for CASSSGAGVQPQHF.